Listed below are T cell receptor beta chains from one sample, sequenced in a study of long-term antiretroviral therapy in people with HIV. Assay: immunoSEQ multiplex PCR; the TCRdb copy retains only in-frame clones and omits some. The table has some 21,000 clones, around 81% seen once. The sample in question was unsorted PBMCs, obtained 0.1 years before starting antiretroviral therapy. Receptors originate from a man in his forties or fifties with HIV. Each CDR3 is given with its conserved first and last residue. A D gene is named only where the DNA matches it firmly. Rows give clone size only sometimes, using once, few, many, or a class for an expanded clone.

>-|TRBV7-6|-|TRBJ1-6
-
CASSFFGESPLHF
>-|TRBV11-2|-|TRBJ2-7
TGTGCCAGCAGCCGAATCTCGACTTTCCCCTACGAGCAGTACTTC
CASSRISTFPYEQYF
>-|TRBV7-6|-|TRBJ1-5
TGTGCCAGCAGCTCGCAGGGGTATAGCAATCAGCCCCAGCATTTT
CASSSQGYSNQPQHF
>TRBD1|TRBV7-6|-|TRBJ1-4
TGTGCCAGCAGCTTACTCTTCGGGGACAGGGGGGTTACTAATGAAAAACTGTTTTTT
CASSLLFGDRGVTNEKLFF
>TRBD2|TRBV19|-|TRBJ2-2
TGTGCCAGTAGTACGGTAGCGGGTTACACCGGGGAGCTGTTTTTT
CASSTVAGYTGELFF
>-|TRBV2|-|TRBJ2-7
TGTGCCACTCGACAGGAAACCTACGAGCAGTACTTC
CATRQETYEQYF
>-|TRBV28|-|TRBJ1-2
TGTGCCAGCAGCCCCCTGGGCAGAGCTAACTATGGCTACACCTTC
CASSPLGRANYGYTF
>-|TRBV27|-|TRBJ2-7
TGTGCCAGCAGTTCTCAGGATTACGAGCAGTACTTC
CASSSQDYEQYF
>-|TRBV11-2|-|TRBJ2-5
TGTGCCAGCAGCTATTGGACAGATCAAGAGACCCAGTACTTC
CASSYWTDQETQYF
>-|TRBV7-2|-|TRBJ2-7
TGTGCCAGCAGCTTAGGGCCTAGTCAGGGGAACGAGCAGTACTTC
CASSLGPSQGNEQYF
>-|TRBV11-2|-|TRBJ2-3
TGTGCCAGCAGCTTATCAGCATACTCTAGCACAGATACGCAGTATTTT
CASSLSAYSSTDTQYF
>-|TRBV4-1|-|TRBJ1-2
TGCGCCAGCAGCCGTCAATCCAGGGGAGACTATGGCTACACCTTC
CASSRQSRGDYGYTF
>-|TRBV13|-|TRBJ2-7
TGTGCCAGCAGTCCCCCTAGCGACTACGAGCAGTACTTC
CASSPPSDYEQYF
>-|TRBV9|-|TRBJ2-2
TGTGCCCCGTCCGGGTCCAACACCGGGGAGCTGTTTTTT
CAPSGSNTGELFF
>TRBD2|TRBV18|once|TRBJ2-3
TGTGCCAGCTCACCACCGAGAAGGGGACTAGCGGACACAGATACGCAGTATTTT
CASSPPRRGLADTDTQYF
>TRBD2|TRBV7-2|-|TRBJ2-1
TGTGCCAGCAGCCCCAGACTAGCGGGGGAGCAGTTCTTC
CASSPRLAGEQFF
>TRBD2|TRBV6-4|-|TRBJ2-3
TGTGCCAGCTCCCTGGAGCGGGGGGGGCCGGCAGATACGCAGTATTTT
CASSLERGGPADTQYF
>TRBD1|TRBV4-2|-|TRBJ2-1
TGTGCCAGCGTATCCGGGACAGGGGGGGACAATGAGCAGTTCTTC
CASVSGTGGDNEQFF
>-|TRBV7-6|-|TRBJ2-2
TGTGCCAGCAGCTCAGGGTTGACAGCTAACACCGGGGAGCTGTTTTTT
CASSSGLTANTGELFF
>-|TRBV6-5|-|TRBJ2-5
TGTGCCAGCAGTTCCTACGACAGGTTCCAAGAGACCCAGTACTTC
CASSSYDRFQETQYF
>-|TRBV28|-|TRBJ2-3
TGTGCCAGCAGTCTAGACTTGGGCACAGATACGCAGTATTTT
CASSLDLGTDTQYF
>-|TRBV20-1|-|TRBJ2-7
TGCAGTGCCCCCGGGGGCGCCGAGCAGTACTTC
CSAPGGAEQYF
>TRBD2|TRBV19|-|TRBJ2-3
TGTGCCAGTGGAGCGGGGGACACAGATACGCAGTATTTT
CASGAGDTDTQYF
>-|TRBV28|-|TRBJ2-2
TGTGCCAGCAGCTCACACACCGGGGAGCTGTTTTTT
CASSSHTGELFF
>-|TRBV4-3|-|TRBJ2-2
TGCGCCAGCAGCCAAGAGATAACCGGGGAGCTGTTTTTT
CASSQEITGELFF
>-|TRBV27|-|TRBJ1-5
TGTGCCAGCAGTTTAAGGGGACTAGTTTATAGCAATCAGCCCCAGCATTTT
CASSLRGLVYSNQPQHF
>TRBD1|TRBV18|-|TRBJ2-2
TGTGCCAGCTCACCCTTTCTGGACAGGGGGAACACCGGGGAGCTGTTTTTT
CASSPFLDRGNTGELFF
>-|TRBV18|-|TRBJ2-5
TGTGCCAGCTCACCAAATACGGGGCCCCAAGAGACCCAGTACTTC
CASSPNTGPQETQYF
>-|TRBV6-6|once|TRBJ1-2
TGTGCCAGCAGTAGGACGGACTATGGCTACACCTTC
CASSRTDYGYTF
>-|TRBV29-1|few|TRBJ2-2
TGCAGCGTTGAAGATCCGTGGGCAGGCCGTGATACCGGGGAGCTGTTTTTT
CSVEDPWAGRDTGELFF
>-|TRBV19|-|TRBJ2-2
TGTGCCAGTAGTGGAAGGGGCTTCGGGGAGCTGTTTTTT
CASSGRGFGELFF
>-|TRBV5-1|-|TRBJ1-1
TGCGCCAGCAGCGGTATGGTGAACACTGAAGCTTTCTTT
CASSGMVNTEAFF
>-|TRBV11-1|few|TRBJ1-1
TGTGCCAGCAGCTTCGATAAACACAGGGTTCCGGCCACTGAAGCTTTCTTT
CASSFDKHRVPATEAFF
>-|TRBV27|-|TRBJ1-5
TGTGCCAGCAGTTGGGTCAGGGGACAGCCCCAGCATTTT
CASSWVRGQPQHF
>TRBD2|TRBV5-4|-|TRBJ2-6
TGTGCCAGCAGCACCTGGCTACTAGCGGGCTCTGGGGCCAACGTCCTGACTTTC
CASSTWLLAGSGANVLTF
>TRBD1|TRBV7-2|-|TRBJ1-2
TGTGCCAGCAGCTTTGATACAGGGGGCGTCTATGGCTACACCTTC
CASSFDTGGVYGYTF
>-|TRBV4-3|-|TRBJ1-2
TGCGCCAGCAGCCTATACGCGGACCCCAGAGAGGGCTACACCTTC
CASSLYADPREGYTF
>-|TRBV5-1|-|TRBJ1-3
TGCGCCAGCAGCTTGGGGGGGTCCAACTCTGGAAACACCATATATTTT
CASSLGGSNSGNTIYF
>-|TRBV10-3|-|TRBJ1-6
TGTGCCATCAGTGCCTCGTTTGAGTCCTATAATTCACCCCTCCACTTT
CAISASFESYNSPLHF
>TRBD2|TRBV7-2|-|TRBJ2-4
TGTGCCAGCAGCTTAGAGGGACGGGGGGGAATCATTCAGTACTTC
CASSLEGRGGIIQYF
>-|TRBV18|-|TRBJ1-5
TGTGCCAGCTCACCAGGGGGCTTCGATCAGCCCCAGCATTTT
CASSPGGFDQPQHF
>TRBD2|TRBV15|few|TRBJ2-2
TGTGCCACCAGCAGAGATAAAGGGAGCGGGAGGACCGGGGAGCTGTTTTTT
CATSRDKGSGRTGELFF
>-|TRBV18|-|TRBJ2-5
TGTGCCAGCTCACCAGCCGGGGCGGGGGAGACCCAGTACTTC
CASSPAGAGETQYF
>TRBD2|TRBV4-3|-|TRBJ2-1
TGCGCCAGCAGCCAAGATCGGGGAGCGGCGGGAGGGACCTACAATGAGCAGTTCTTC
CASSQDRGAAGGTYNEQFF
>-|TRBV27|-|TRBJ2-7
TGTGCCAGCAGGTGGGCGGGACAGACGTTTTTC
CASRWAGQTFF
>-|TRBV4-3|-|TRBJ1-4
TGCGCCAGCAGCCAAGAAATAGTCCCGCCTAATGAAAAACTGTTTTTT
CASSQEIVPPNEKLFF
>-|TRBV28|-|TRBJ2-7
TGTGCCAGCAGTTTGCGGGCTAGCCTATTCTACGAGCAGTACTTC
CASSLRASLFYEQYF
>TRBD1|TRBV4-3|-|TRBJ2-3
TGCGCCAGCAGCCCCACAGGGGGAACAGATACGCAGTATTTT
CASSPTGGTDTQYF
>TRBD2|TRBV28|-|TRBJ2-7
TGTGCCAGCAGTTTAATCACCGGACTAGCGGGTTACTCCTACGAGCAGTACTTC
CASSLITGLAGYSYEQYF
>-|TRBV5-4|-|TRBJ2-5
TGTGCCAGCAGGCAGGACTATTCCCAAGAGACCCAGTACTTC
CASRQDYSQETQYF
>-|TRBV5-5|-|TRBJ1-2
TGTGCCAGCAGCTTGGCCGCGGGCTGGGACTATGGCTACACCTTC
CASSLAAGWDYGYTF
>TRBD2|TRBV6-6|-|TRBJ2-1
TGTGCCAGCAGTTACCAGGCGGGGGGGGACAATGAGCAGTTCTTC
CASSYQAGGDNEQFF
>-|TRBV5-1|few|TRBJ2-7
TGCGCCAGCAGCTCATCCTCCTACGAGCAGTACTTC
CASSSSSYEQYF
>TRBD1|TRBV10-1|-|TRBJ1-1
TGCGCCAGCAGTGAGCAGTCGGGTCTGGGACAGGGGACAGAAGCTTTCTTT
CASSEQSGLGQGTEAFF
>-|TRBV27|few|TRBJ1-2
TGTGCCAGCAGTTTATTAGCCCAGGGCCATGGCTACACCTTC
CASSLLAQGHGYTF
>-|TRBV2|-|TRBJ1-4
TGTGCCAGCAGTGAAGAGGTCCGGGGAACTAATGAAAAACTGTTTTTT
CASSEEVRGTNEKLFF
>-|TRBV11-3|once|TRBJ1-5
TGTGCCAGCAGCTTAGGCCCGGGCCCTTATAGCAATCAGCCCCAGCATTTT
CASSLGPGPYSNQPQHF